This TCR beta chain stems from a study of T-cell memory formation after mild COVID-19. TCRdb re-called the 5' RACE reads with MiXCR, one entry per CDR3 protein. The sample lists under 650,000 distinct CDR3 sequences; roughly 18% were seen once. CDR1 and CDR2 from the germline V gene are MNHNS and SASEGT. V lost 6 bases to trimming and J lost 5 bases; unmatched junction nucleotides: 6. The CDR3 spans 15 residues. The rearrangement joins TRBV6-1 to TRBJ1-6; 8 positions match TRBD1. Source material: PBMCs or a T cell subset sorted from them (not recorded which). This sequence was found in an adult woman who had mild COVID-19 (a few samples of this study predate the infection). Cell type and time point are not known. CDR3 coding DNA: TGTGCCAGCAGCGTCCTGGACAGGGATAATTCACCCCTCCACTTT. Encoded protein: CASSVLDRDNSPLHF.